This T cell receptor beta chain was captured in a study of early T cells in non-severe SARS-CoV-2 infection. About the study: Sequencing of bulk RNA from unsorted whole blood was done, without chain pairing. Study conclusions and caveats: A preference for anti-spike CD8 responses marked VDJdb matching, which missed private and CD4 specificities.

This clonotype has a count of ten or more. The target antigen is unknown. Individual cDNA molecules received unique molecular identifiers during library preparation. TCRdb reanalysed the 5' RACE reads using MiXCR and keeps one entry per CDR3 protein. The table includes around 21,000 distinct CDR3 sequences, 5% to 6% detected once. The specimen was whole blood, collected at baseline. The source of this sequence is an adult who was a healthcare worker with PCR-confirmed SARS-CoV-2 infection or an uninfected control (not recorded which).

For the CDR3, the DNA is TGTGCCAGCAGCCTTACCGACCCCACCGAAAGCGGGCAGTACTTC. Its translation: CASSLTDPTESGQYF. This chain connects TRBV7-6 to TRBJ2-7, with D tentatively TRBD2 (5 bases). Deletions cut 5 bases from V and 9 bases from J, with 23 bases between. Germline CDR1 SGHVS, CDR2 FNYEAQ. This CDR3 spans 15 amino acids.